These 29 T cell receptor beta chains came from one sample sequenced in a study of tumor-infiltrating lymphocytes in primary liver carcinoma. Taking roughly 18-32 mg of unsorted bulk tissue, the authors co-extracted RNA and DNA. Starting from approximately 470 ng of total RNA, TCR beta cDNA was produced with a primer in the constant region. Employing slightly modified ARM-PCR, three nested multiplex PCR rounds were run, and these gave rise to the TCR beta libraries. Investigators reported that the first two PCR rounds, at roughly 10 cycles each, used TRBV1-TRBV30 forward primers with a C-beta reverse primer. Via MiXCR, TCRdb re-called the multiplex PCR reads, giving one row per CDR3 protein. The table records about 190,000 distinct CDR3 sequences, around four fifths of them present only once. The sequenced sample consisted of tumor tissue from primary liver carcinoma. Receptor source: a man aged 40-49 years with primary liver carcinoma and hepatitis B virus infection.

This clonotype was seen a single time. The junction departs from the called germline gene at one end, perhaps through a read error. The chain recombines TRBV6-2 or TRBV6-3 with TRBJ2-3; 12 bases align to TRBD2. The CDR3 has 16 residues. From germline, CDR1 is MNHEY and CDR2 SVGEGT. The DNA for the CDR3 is TGTACCAGCAGTTACCTAGCGGGAGGGCCGACAGATACGCAGTATTTC. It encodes CTSSYLAGGPTDTQYF.

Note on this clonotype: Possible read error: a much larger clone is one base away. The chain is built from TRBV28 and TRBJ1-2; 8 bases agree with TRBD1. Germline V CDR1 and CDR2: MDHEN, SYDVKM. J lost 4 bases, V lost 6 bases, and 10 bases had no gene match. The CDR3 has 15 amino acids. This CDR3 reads CASSQTTGVCYGYTF. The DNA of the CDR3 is TGTGCCAGCAGCCAAACGACAGGGGTCTGCTATGGCTACACCTTC.

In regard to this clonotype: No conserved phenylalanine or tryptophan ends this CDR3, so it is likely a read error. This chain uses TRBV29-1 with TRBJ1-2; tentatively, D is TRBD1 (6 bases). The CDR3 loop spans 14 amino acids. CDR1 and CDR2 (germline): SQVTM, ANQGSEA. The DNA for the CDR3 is TGCAGTGTCAAGTTTGGACAGTCGATCTATGACTACACCTAC. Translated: CSVKFGQSIYDYTY.

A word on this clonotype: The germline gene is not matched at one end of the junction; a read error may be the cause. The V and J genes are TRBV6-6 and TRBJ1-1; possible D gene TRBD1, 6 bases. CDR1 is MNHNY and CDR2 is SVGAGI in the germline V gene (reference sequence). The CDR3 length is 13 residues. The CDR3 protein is CGSSTRGTAEAFF. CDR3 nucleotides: TGTGGCAGCAGCACAAGGGGGACTGCTGAAGCTTTCTTT.

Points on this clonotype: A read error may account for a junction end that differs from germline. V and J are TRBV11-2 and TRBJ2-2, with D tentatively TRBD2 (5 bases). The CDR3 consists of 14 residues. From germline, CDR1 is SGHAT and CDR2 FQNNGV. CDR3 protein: CASCTDSDAGELYF. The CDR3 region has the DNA TGTGCCAGCTGCACAGACTCGGACGCCGGGGAGCTGTATTTT.

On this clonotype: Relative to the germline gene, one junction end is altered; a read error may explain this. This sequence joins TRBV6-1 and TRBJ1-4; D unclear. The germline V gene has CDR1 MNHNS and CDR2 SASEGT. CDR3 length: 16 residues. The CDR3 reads CASSGVGLATNEKLFF. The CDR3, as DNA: TGTGCCAGCAGTGGAGTGGGTCTGGCAACTAATGAAAAACTCTTTTTT.

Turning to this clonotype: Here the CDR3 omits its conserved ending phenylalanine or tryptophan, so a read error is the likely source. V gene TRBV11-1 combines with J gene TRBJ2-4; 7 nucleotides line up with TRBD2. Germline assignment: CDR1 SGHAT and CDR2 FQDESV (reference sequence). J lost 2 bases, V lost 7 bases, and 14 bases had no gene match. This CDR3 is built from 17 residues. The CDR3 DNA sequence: TGTGCCAGCAATTTTCCCGGGACTAACGGGACCAAAAACATTCAGTACCTC. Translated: CASNFPGTNGTKNIQYL.

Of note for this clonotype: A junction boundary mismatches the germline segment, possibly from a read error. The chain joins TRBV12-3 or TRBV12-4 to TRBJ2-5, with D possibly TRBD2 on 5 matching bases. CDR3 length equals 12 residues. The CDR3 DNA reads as TGTGTCAGCAGTTTAGCGCTGGAGACCCAGTACTTC. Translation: CVSSLALETQYF.

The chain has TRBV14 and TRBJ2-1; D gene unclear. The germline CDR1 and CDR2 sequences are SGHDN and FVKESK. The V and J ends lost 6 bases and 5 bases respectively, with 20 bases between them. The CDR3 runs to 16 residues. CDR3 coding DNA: TGTGCCAGCAGTGCCGTAGTTGGATGGATAAACAATGAGCAGTTCTTC. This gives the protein CASSAVVGWINNEQFF. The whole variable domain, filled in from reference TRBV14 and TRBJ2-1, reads EAGVTQFPSHSVIEKGQTVTLRCDPISGHDNLYWYRRVMGKEIKFLLHFVKESKQDESGMPNNRFLAERTGGTYSTLKVQPAELEDSGVYFCASSAVVGWINNEQFFGPGTRLTVL.

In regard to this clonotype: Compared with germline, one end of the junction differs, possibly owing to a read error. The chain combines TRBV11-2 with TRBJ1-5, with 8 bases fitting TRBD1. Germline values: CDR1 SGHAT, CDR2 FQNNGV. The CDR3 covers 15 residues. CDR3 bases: TGTGCCAACAGCTTAGCAGGGGGCGGCAATCACCCCCAGCATTTT. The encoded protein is CANSLAGGGNHPQHF.

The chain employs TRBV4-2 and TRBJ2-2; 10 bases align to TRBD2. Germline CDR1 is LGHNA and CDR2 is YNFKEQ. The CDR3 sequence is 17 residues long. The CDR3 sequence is CVTSQGDLAGDFGELFF. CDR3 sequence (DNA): TGTGTCACCAGCCAAGGGGACCTAGCGGGAGATTTCGGGGAGCTGTTTTTT.

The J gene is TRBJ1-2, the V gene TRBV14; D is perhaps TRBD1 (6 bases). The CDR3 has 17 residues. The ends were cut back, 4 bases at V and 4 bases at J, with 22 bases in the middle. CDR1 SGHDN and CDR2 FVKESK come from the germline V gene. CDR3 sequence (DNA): TGTGCCAGCAGCCGGAGGGGGACTGGAGGCAGTCCCTATGGCTACACCTTC. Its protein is CASSRRGTGGSPYGYTF.

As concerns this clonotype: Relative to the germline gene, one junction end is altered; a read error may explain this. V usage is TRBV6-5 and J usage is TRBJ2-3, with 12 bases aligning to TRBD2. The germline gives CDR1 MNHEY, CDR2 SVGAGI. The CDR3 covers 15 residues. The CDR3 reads CASNPGLAGPDTRYF. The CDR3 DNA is TGTGCCAGCAACCCAGGACTAGCGGGACCAGATACGCGGTATTTC.

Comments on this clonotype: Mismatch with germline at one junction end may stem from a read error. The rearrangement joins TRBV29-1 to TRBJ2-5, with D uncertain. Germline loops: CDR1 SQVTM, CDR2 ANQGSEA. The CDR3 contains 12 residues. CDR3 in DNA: TGCAGCGTTGTTGGCTCCGTGCAATCCCAGTATTTC. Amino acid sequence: CSVVGSVQSQYF.

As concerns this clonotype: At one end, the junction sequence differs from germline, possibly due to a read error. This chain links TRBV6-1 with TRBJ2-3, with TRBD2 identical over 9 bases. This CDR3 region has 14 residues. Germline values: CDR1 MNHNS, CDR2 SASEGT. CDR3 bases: TGTGCCAGCCAAGGGCGGGGGGGGACAGAAACGCATTATTTT. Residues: CASQGRGGTETHYF.

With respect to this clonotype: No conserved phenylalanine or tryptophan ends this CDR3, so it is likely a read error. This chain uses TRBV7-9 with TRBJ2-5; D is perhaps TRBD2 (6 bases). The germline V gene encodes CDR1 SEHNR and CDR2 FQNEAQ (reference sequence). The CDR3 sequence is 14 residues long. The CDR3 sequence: CARSLIGTSEAQYI. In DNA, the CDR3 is TGTGCCAGAAGCTTAATAGGGACTTCCGAGGCCCAGTACATC.

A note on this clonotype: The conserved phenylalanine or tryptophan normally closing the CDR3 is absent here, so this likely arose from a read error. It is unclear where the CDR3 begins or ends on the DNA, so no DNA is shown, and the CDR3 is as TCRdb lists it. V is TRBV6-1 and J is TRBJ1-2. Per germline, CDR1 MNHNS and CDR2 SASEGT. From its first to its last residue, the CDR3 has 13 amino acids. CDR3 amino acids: CANSERGPYGYTY.

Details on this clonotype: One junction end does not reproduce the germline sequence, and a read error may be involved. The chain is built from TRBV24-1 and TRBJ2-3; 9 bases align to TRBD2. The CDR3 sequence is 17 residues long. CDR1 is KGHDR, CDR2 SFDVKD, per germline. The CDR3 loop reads CVTSDVPSGINTDTHYF. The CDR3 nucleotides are TGTGTCACCAGTGATGTACCTAGCGGGATAAACACAGATACACATTATTTT.

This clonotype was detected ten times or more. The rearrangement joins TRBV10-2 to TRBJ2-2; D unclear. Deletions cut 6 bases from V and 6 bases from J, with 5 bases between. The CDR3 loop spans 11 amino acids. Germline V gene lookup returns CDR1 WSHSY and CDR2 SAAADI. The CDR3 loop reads CASSHAGELFF. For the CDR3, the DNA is TGCGCCAGCAGCCATGCCGGGGAGCTGTTTTTT.

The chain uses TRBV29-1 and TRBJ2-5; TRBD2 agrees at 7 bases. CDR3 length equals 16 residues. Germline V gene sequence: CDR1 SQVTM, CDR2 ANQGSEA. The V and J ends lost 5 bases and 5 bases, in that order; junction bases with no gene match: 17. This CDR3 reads CSVKPGGLVLDETQYF. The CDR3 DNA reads TGCAGCGTTAAACCTGGAGGACTAGTTCTTGATGAGACCCAGTACTTC.

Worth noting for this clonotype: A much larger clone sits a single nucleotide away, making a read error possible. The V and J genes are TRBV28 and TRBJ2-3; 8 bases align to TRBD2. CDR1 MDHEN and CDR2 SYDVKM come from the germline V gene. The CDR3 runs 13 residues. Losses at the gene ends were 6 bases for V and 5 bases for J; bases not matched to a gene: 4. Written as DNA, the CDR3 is TGTGCCAGCAGGCGGGAGGTGATAGATACGCAGTATTTT. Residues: CASRREVIDTQYF.

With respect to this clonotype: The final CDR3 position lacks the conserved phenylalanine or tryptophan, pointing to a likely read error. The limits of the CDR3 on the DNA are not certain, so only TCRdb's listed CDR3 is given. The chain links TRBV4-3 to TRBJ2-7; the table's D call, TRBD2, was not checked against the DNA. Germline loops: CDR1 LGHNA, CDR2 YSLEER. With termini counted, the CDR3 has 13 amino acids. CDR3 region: CASSQLGESEQYL.

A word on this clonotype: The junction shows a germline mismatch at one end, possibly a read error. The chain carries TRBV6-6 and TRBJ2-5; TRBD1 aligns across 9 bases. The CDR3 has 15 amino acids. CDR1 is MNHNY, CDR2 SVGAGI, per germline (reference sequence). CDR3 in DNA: TGTGCCAGCAGGGGTACAGGGGGCTTCTGGGAGACTCAGTACTTC. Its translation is CASRGTGGFWETQYF.

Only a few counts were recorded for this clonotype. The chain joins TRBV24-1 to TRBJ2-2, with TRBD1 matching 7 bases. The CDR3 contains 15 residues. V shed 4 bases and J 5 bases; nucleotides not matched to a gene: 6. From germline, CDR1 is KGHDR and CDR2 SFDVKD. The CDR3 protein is CATSDTGAPTGELFF. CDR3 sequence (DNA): TGTGCCACCAGTGACACAGGGGCCCCAACCGGGGAGCTGTTTTTT.

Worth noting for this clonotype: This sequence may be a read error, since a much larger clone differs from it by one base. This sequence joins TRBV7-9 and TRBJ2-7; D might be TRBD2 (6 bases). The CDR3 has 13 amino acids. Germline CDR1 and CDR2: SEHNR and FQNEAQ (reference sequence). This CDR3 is CVSTPRGSGEQYF. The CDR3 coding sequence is TGTGTCAGCACCCCTCGGGGGAGTGGGGAGCAGTACTTC.

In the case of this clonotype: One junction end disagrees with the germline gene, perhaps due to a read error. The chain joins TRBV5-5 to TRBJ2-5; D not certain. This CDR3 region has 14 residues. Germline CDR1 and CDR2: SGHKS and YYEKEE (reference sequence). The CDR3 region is CASSSKSRGETQYF. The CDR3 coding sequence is TGTGCCAGTAGCTCGAAGTCTAGAGGAGAGACCCAGTACTTC.

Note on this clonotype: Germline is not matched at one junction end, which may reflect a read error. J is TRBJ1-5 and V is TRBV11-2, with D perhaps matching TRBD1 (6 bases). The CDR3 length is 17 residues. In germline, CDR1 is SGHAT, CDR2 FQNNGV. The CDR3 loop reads CASSIVEVTGSNQSQHF. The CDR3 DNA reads TGTGCCAGCAGCATAGTAGAGGTAACAGGGAGCAATCAGTCCCAGCATTTT.

For the CDR3, the DNA is TGCAGCCTTGGAGGGACAGGACCTACGAGGGAGACCCAGTACTTC. This codes for CSLGGTGPTRETQYF. The V gene is TRBV29-1, the J gene TRBJ2-5, with 8 bases matching TRBD1. Losses at the gene ends were 8 bases for V and 5 bases for J; bases not matched to a gene: 16. CDR3 size: 15 residues. The germline gives CDR1 SQVTM, CDR2 ANQGSEA. Supplemented by reference TRBV29-1 and TRBJ2-5, the full variable domain reads SAVISQKPSRDICQRGTSLTIQCQVDSQVTMMFWYRQQPGQSLTLIATANQGSEATYESGFVIDKFPISRPNLTFSTLTVSNMSPEDSSIYLCSLGGTGPTRETQYFGPGTRLLVL.

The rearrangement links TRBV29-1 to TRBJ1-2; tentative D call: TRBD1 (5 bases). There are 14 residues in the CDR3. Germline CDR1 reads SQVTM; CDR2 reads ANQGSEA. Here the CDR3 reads CRCSLERGVVGYTF. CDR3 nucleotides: TGCCGCTGTTCCCTGGAGAGGGGAGTAGTCGGCTACACCTTC.